This is a list of T cell receptor beta chains from one sample in a study of OX40 agonist ivuxolimab in advanced cancers. Data came from immunoSEQ multiplex PCR; TCRdb stores just in-frame clones and leaves some out. The sample has fewer than 60,000 clones, more than 80% seen once. Source: CD4+ or CD8+ T cells sorted from blood, taken in a trial of the OX40 agonist ivuxolimab. The receptors were sampled from an adult with an advanced solid tumor such as melanoma, head and neck, liver or kidney cancer. CDR3s include the opening cysteine and the closing phenylalanine or tryptophan. D genes are given only for firm matches. Clone size is not always given. Where it is, it says once, few, many or a class for expanded clones.

J	V	size	D	CDR3	DNA
TRBJ1-4	TRBV9	.	.	CASSPRTRSNEKLFF	TGTGCCAGCAGCCCTCGGACCCGTTCAAATGAAAAACTGTTTTTT
TRBJ2-1	TRBV7-3	few	.	CASSIGQNNEQFF	TGTGCCAGCAGCATCGGACAGAACAATGAGCAGTTCTTC
TRBJ2-5	TRBV16	.	.	CASSQFGVETQYF	TGTGCCAGCAGCCAATTTGGAGTTGAGACCCAGTACTTC
TRBJ1-5	TRBV13	.	.	CASSLYPQVPNRANQPQHF	TGTGCCAGCAGCTTATATCCCCAAGTGCCCAACAGGGCGAATCAGCCCCAGCATTTT
TRBJ2-5	TRBV29-1	once	TRBD1	CSVESGTVGETQYF	TGCAGCGTTGAGTCCGGGACAGTAGGCGAGACCCAGTACTTC
TRBJ1-2	TRBV15	.	.	CATSRPGLGQGYTF	TGTGCCACCAGTCGGCCGGGACTGGGACAAGGCTACACCTTC
TRBJ2-3	TRBV5-6	.	TRBD2	CASSSHSGGTFTDTQYF	TGTGCCAGCAGCTCACATAGCGGGGGGACCTTCACAGATACGCAGTATTTT
TRBJ1-1	TRBV11-3	.	.	CASSLGFRSAGAGNTEAFF	TGTGCCAGCAGCTTAGGATTCCGGTCGGCGGGCGCGGGGAACACTGAAGCTTTCTTT
TRBJ2-1	TRBV5-6	.	TRBD1	CASSLKGQGEHNEQFF	TGTGCCAGCAGCTTGAAGGGACAGGGTGAGCACAATGAGCAGTTCTTC
TRBJ2-1	TRBV5-1	.	TRBD2	CASSLGSSGGMNNEQFF	TGCGCCAGCAGCTTGGGGTCTAGCGGGGGGATGAACAATGAGCAGTTCTTC
TRBJ2-3	TRBV5-6	.	TRBD1	CASSRLDRLTDTQYF	TGTGCCAGCAGCCGTTTGGACAGGCTAACAGATACGCAGTATTTT
TRBJ1-1	TRBV5-1	.	TRBD1	CASGTGNSNTEAFF	TGCGCCAGCGGGACAGGGAATTCGAACACTGAAGCTTTCTTT
TRBJ2-4	TRBV2	.	.	CASRGEGDIQYF	TGTGCCAGCAGGGGGGAGGGGGACATTCAGTACTTC
TRBJ2-7	TRBV5-4	once	.	CASSPEGWREQYF	TGTGCCAGCAGCCCGGAGGGGTGGCGGGAGCAGTACTTC
TRBJ1-6	TRBV6-1	.	.	CASSEGTISYNSPLHF	TGTGCCAGCAGTGAGGGGACAATTAGCTATAATTCACCCCTCCACTTT
TRBJ2-6	TRBV25-1	.	TRBD1	CASSGTGQISGANVLTF	TGTGCCAGCAGTGGGACAGGACAGATCTCTGGGGCCAACGTCCTGACTTTC
TRBJ1-3	TRBV19	.	.	CASSPFTTISGNTIYF	TGTGCCAGTAGTCCCTTTACTACGATCTCTGGAAACACCATATATTTT
TRBJ2-3	TRBV5-5	.	.	CASSLGAGVTDTQYF	TGTGCCAGCAGCTTGGGTGCAGGGGTTACAGATACGCAGTATTTT
TRBJ1-1	TRBV2	.	.	CASSEWTEAFF	TGTGCCAGCAGTGAATGGACTGAAGCTTTCTTT
TRBJ1-5	TRBV5-1	.	.	CASSSAGRQPQHF	TGTGCCAGCAGCTCGGCGGGTCGACAGCCCCAGCATTTT
TRBJ1-4	TRBV5-6	.	TRBD1	CASSSGTGGRGEKLFF	TGTGCCAGCAGCTCCGGGACAGGGGGACGGGGTGAAAAACTGTTTTTT
TRBJ1-1	TRBV21-1	.	.	CASSKREQHTEAFF	TGTGCCAGCAGCAAGAGGGAGCAGCACACTGAAGCTTTCTTT
TRBJ2-7	TRBV23-1	.	.	CASSQSGQGTPYEQYF	TGCGCCAGCAGTCAATCGGGGCAGGGAACCCCCTACGAGCAGTACTTC
TRBJ1-1	TRBV7-8	few	TRBD1	CASSLASPPAGGTEAFF	TGTGCCAGCAGCTTAGCGTCCCCACCGGCAGGGGGCACTGAAGCTTTCTTT
TRBJ2-5	TRBV7-3	medium-sized	.	CASSNTRGETQYF	TGTGCCAGCAGCAATACTAGGGGGGAGACCCAGTACTTC
TRBJ2-1	TRBV7-9	.	TRBD2	CASSQTSGGTHSYNEQFF	TGTGCCAGCAGCCAAACTAGCGGGGGGACGCACTCCTACAATGAGCAGTTCTTC
TRBJ2-2	TRBV19	.	.	CASSWDSNTGELFF	TGTGCCAGTAGTTGGGACTCGAACACCGGGGAGCTGTTTTTT
TRBJ1-5	TRBV27	once	.	CASRGGGGKNQPQHF	TGTGCCAGCAGGGGCGGGGGAGGCAAAAATCAGCCCCAGCATTTT
TRBJ1-6	TRBV11-2	few	.	CASSLDQVVRSNSPLHF	TGTGCCAGCAGCTTAGATCAGGTTGTCAGAAGTAATTCACCCCTCCACTTT
TRBJ1-5	TRBV19	.	TRBD1	CASTGTDSNQPQHF	TGTGCCAGTACCGGGACAGATAGCAATCAGCCCCAGCATTTT
TRBJ2-7	TRBV5-1	medium-sized	TRBD1	CASSPLGQGPREQYF	TGCGCCAGCAGCCCTTTGGGACAGGGGCCCCGGGAGCAGTACTTC
TRBJ1-2	TRBV29-1	.	.	CSGRNDYGYTF	TGCAGCGGGCGTAACGATTATGGCTACACCTTC
TRBJ2-5	TRBV7-9	.	.	CASSSSRQGNRVQETQYF	TGTGCCAGCAGCTCTTCGCGGCAGGGGAATAGGGTTCAAGAGACCCAGTACTTC
TRBJ1-2	TRBV2	.	TRBD1	CASSDPGQGAEYTF	TGTGCCAGCAGTGATCCGGGACAGGGGGCGGAGTACACCTTC
TRBJ2-3	TRBV15	.	.	CATSRAATGQGTDTQYF	TGTGCCACCAGCAGAGCTGCCACAGGGCAAGGCACAGATACGCAGTATTTT